This T cell receptor (beta chain) was sequenced for a study of memory CD4+ T cells and cytomegalovirus serostatus. Study background: Of the healthy Belgian adults, 9 were CMV seropositive and about 24 seronegative.

Profiling relied on immunoSEQ multiplex PCR, and the TCRdb table lists in-frame clones only, not all of them. The sample has about 43,000 clones; around 74% are singletons. Single viable CD3+CD4+CD8-CD45RO+ cells were sorted as the memory CD4+ T cells. After thawing, CD4+ T cells were positively selected. About this clone itself: Its target is unknown.

Study findings and constraints: Of about 150 reported CMV TCRbeta sequences, 65 to 85 were found in memory CD4+ repertoires. The CMV-associated TCR signature appears largely within the CD4+ memory repertoire.

The CDR3 extends over 16 amino acids. V dropped 1 base and J dropped 4 bases, with 16 bases sitting between them. Germline V gene lookup returns CDR1 SGHTA and CDR2 FQGNSA. The clonotype was recovered from an adult in good health and CMV-seronegative. The sample consisted of memory CD4+ T cells from blood. The rearrangement uses TRBV7-2 and TRBJ1-2, with a tentative D call TRBD1 (5 bases). Here the CDR3 reads CASSLGPGGLSYGYTF. CDR3 nucleotides: TGTGCCAGCAGCTTAGGTCCCGGGGGATTAAGCTATGGCTACACCTTC.